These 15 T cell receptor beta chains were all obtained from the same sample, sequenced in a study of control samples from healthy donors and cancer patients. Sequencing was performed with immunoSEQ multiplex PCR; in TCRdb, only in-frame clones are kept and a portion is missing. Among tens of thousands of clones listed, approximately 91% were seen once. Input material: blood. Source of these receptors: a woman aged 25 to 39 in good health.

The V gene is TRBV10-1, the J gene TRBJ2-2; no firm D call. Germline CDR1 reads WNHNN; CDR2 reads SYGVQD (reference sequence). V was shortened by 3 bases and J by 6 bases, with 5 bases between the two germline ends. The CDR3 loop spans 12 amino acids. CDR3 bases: TGCGCCAGCAGTGACTACGCCGGGGAGCTGTTTTTT. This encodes CASSDYAGELFF.

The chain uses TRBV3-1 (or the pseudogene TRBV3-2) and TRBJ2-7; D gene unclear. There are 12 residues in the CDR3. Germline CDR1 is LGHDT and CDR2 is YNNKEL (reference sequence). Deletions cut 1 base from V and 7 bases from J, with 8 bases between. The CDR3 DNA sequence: TGTGCCAGCAGCCAAGCATCAAGGGAGCAGTACTTC. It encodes CASSQASREQYF.

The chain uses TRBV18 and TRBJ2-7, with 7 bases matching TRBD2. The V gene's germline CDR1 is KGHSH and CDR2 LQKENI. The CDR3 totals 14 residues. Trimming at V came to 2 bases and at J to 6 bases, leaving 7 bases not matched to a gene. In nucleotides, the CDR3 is TGTGCCAGCTCACCAGGAGCGGGATCCCTCGAGCAGTACTTC. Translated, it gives CASSPGAGSLEQYF.

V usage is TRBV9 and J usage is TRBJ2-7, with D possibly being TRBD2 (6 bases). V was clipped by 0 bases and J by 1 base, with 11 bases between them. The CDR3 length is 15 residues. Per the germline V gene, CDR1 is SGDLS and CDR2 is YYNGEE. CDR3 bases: TGTGCCAGCAGCGTAGATTTGGGGACTTCCTACGAGCAGTACTTC. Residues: CASSVDLGTSYEQYF.

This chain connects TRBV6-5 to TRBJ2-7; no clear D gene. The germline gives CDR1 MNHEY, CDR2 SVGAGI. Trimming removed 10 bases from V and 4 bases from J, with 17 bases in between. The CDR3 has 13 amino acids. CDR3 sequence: CATVRLVPYEQYF. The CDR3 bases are TGTGCCACCGTACGATTAGTCCCATACGAGCAGTACTTC.

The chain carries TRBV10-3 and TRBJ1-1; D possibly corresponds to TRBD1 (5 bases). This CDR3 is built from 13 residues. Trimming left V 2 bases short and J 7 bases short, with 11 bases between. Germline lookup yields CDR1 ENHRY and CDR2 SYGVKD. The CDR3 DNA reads TGTGCCATCAGTGAGGAAGGACACCGTGAAGCTTTCTTT. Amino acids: CAISEEGHREAFF.

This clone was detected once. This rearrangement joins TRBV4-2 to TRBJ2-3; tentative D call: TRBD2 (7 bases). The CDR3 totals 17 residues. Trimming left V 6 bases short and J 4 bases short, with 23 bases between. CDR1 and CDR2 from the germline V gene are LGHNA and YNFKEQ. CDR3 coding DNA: TGTGCCAGCAGTCCCGCCCCGGGGGGCCCGGGGGCAGATACGCAGTATTTT. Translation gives CASSPAPGGPGADTQYF.

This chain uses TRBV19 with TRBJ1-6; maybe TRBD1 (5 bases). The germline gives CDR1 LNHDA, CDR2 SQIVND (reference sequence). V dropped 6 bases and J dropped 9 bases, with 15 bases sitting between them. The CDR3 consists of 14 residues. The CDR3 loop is CASRLQGEGSPLHF. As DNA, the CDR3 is TGTGCCAGTAGGCTGCAGGGTGAAGGTTCACCCCTCCACTTT.

DNA of the CDR3: TGTGCCTGGAGACGCTCCGGGACAGGGGGGAACTATGGCTACACCTTC. It is translated as CAWRRSGTGGNYGYTF. This chain connects TRBV30 to TRBJ1-2; 11 nucleotides match TRBD1. Per the germline V gene, CDR1 is GTSNPN and CDR2 is SVGIG (reference sequence). Trimming cost V 3 bases and J 2 bases; bases outside gene matches: 8. This CDR3 is 16 amino acids long.

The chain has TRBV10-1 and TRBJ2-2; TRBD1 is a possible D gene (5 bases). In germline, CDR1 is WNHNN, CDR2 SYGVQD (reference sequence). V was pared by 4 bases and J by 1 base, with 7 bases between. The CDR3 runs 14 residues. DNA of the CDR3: TGCGCCAGCAGTGGTACAGGGAACACCGGGGAGCTGTTTTTT. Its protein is CASSGTGNTGELFF.

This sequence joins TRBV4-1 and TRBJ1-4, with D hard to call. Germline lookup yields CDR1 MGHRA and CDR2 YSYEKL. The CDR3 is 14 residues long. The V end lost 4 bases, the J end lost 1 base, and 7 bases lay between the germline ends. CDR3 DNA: TGCGCCAGCAGCCGTGAAGTAACTAATGAAAAACTGTTTTTT. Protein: CASSREVTNEKLFF.

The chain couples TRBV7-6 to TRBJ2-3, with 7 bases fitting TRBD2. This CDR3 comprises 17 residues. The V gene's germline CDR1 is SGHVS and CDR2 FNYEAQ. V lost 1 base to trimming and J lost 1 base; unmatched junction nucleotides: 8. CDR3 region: CASSLGRLASGTDTQYF. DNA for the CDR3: TGTGCCAGCAGCTTAGGTCGACTAGCCTCCGGCACAGATACGCAGTATTTT.

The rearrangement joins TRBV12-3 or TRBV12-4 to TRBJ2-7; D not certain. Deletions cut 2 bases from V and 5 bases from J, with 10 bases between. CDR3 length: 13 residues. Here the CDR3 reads CASSLTGGHEQYF. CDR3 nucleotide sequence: TGTGCCAGCAGTTTAACGGGTGGACACGAGCAGTACTTC.

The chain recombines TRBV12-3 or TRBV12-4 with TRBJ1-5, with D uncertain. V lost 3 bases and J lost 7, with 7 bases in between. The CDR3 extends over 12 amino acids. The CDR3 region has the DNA TGTGCCAGCAGTTTGGCGGGGCAGCCCCAGCATTTT. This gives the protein CASSLAGQPQHF.

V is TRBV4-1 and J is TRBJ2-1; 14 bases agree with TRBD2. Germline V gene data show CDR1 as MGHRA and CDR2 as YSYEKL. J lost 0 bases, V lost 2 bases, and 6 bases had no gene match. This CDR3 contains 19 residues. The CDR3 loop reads CASSQTGTSGRSSYNEQFF. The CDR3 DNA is TGCGCCAGCAGCCAAACCGGGACTAGCGGGAGAAGCTCCTACAATGAGCAGTTCTTC.